A selection of T cell receptor beta chains follows, all from one sample in a study of a mutant IDH1 vaccine in newly diagnosed glioma. The antigens these receptors bind are not known. Sequenced by immunoSEQ multiplex PCR; TCRdb stores in-frame clones only, minus some. Seen here are 55,000 or so clones, around 90% observed once, and the top ten hold around 2.5%. The sequencing used PBMCs, collected from a glioma patient whose treatment included an IDH1 peptide vaccine. These receptors originate from a man aged 50-59 years with glioma. Each CDR3 is given with its conserved first and last residue. A D gene is named only where the DNA matches it firmly. Size tells how often a clone was seen (once, few, many) or the class of an expanded clone, and some rows leave it out.

- | TRBJ1-1 | TRBV28 | - | CASSRRGRAEAFF | TGTGCCAGCAGTCGCAGGGGACGAGCTGAAGCTTTCTTT
once | TRBJ1-6 | TRBV5-4 | - | CASSFGGASYNSPLHF | TGTGCCAGCAGCTTTGGGGGGGCCTCCTATAATTCACCCCTCCACTTT
- | TRBJ2-3 | TRBV11-3 | TRBD2 | CASSKSGAANTDTQYF | TGTGCCAGCAGCAAAAGCGGGGCCGCCAACACAGATACGCAGTATTTT
once | TRBJ1-4 | TRBV6-5 | - | CASSYGGEKLFF | TGTGCCAGCAGTTACGGCGGTGAAAAACTGTTTTTT
- | TRBJ1-3 | TRBV4-2 | - | CASSQPRQISGNTIYF | TGTGCCAGCAGCCAACCCAGACAGATCTCTGGAAACACCATATATTTT
once | TRBJ1-5 | TRBV2 | - | CASSGDRSNQPQHF | TGTGCCAGCAGTGGAGACAGGAGCAATCAGCCCCAGCATTTT
- | TRBJ1-4 | TRBV18 | - | CASSPRLGGTNEKLFF | TGTGCCAGCTCACCACGGCTAGGGGGAACTAATGAAAAACTGTTTTTT
- | TRBJ2-5 | TRBV7-3 | TRBD1 | CASSLGRGIQETQYF | TGTGCCAGCAGCTTGGGCAGGGGGATCCAAGAGACCCAGTACTTC
- | TRBJ2-1 | TRBV13 | - | CASSLGRVVGGYEQFF | TGTGCCAGCAGCTTAGGTCGGGTTGTGGGAGGCTATGAGCAGTTCTTC
- | TRBJ2-7 | TRBV6-5 | TRBD1 | CASNEPGQEYEQYF | TGTGCCAGCAACGAGCCGGGACAGGAATACGAGCAGTACTTC
- | TRBJ2-4 | TRBV6-1 | - | CASSLAKNIQYF | TGTGCCAGCAGTTTAGCCAAAAACATTCAGTACTTC
- | TRBJ1-1 | TRBV25-1 | - | CASSEYSYPPGPNTEAFF | TGTGCCAGCAGTGAATACTCTTATCCCCCAGGTCCGAACACTGAAGCTTTCTTT
- | TRBJ2-2 | TRBV7-8 | - | CASSLVQNSNTGELFF | TGTGCCAGCAGCTTAGTTCAAAACTCGAACACCGGGGAGCTGTTTTTT
few | TRBJ1-1 | TRBV30 | - | CAWSLHGGGTEAFF | TGTGCCTGGAGTCTGCACGGGGGTGGCACTGAAGCTTTCTTT
- | TRBJ2-5 | TRBV29-1 | TRBD2 | CSVVSGEETQYF | TGCAGCGTTGTGAGCGGGGAAGAGACCCAGTACTTC
- | TRBJ1-1 | TRBV5-6 | - | CASGLGGVSNTEAFF | TGTGCCAGCGGCTTGGGTGGGGTATCGAACACTGAAGCTTTCTTT
- | TRBJ2-1 | TRBV6-1 | - | CASSEAAESNEQFF | TGTGCCAGCAGTGAGGCGGCGGAATCCAATGAGCAGTTCTTC
- | TRBJ2-1 | TRBV19 | TRBD1 | CASESNKNRGRWFF | TGTGCCAGCGAATCCAATAAGAACAGGGGGCGCTGGTTCTTC
- | TRBJ1-1 | TRBV7-2 | - | CASSRTDGHTEAFF | TGTGCCAGCAGCCGAACCGATGGGCACACTGAAGCTTTCTTT
- | TRBJ2-3 | TRBV5-1 | - | CASSLRLTTDTQYF | TGCGCCAGCAGCCTCCGCCTCACCACAGATACGCAGTATTTT
- | TRBJ1-2 | TRBV7-7 | - | CASSLLRAGPYGYTF | TGTGCTAGCAGCTTATTACGCGCAGGCCCCTATGGCTACACCTTC
- | TRBJ1-1 | TRBV2 | - | CATSSRGQGEAFF | TGTGCCACTTCCAGTCGTGGTCAGGGAGAAGCTTTCTTT
once | TRBJ2-1 | TRBV29-1 | - | CSAEPRKGLEQFF | TGCAGCGCCGAGCCACGGAAGGGGCTTGAGCAGTTCTTC
few | TRBJ1-5 | TRBV6-1 | - | CASRQVNNQPQHF | TGTGCCAGCAGACAGGTAAACAATCAGCCCCAGCATTTT
- | TRBJ2-5 | TRBV19 | - | CASSIGLTGGETQYF | TGTGCCAGTAGTATCGGACTAACCGGGGGAGAGACCCAGTACTTC
- | TRBJ2-1 | TRBV5-5 | - | CASSLEVIGNEQFF | TGTGCCAGCAGCTTGGAAGTCATCGGAAATGAGCAGTTCTTC
- | TRBJ2-1 | TRBV29-1 | - | CSVRGGVRGNEQFF | TGCAGCGTTAGGGGTGGGGTACGTGGTAATGAGCAGTTCTTC
- | TRBJ2-7 | TRBV27 | TRBD2 | CASSFKPSGISYEQYF | TGTGCCAGCAGTTTTAAGCCTAGCGGGATCTCCTACGAGCAGTACTTC
- | TRBJ2-2 | TRBV7-9 | - | CALTVGGGTGELFF | TGTGCCCTAACCGTCGGGGGAGGCACCGGGGAGCTGTTTTTT
- | TRBJ1-2 | TRBV4-3 | - | CASSQDLLVANYGYTF | TGCGCCAGCAGCCAAGATTTGCTGGTTGCTAACTATGGCTACACCTTC
- | TRBJ2-5 | TRBV9 | - | CASSAQVGLETQYF | TGTGCCAGCAGCGCTCAGGTGGGATTAGAGACCCAGTACTTC
- | TRBJ2-1 | TRBV4-2 | - | CASSQELSSYNEQFF | TGTGCCAGCAGCCAAGAACTAAGCTCCTACAATGAGCAGTTCTTC
- | TRBJ1-2 | TRBV11-1 | - | CASSWGGGNYGYTF | TGTGCCAGCAGCTGGGGTGGAGGAAACTATGGCTACACCTTC
- | TRBJ1-5 | TRBV4-3 | - | CASSQVAHSNQPQHF | TGCGCCAGCAGCCAAGTCGCCCATAGCAATCAGCCCCAGCATTTT
- | TRBJ2-7 | TRBV7-9 | - | CASSPGQGDYEQYF | TGTGCCAGCAGCCCAGGTCAGGGCGACTACGAGCAGTACTTC
- | TRBJ2-7 | TRBV19 | TRBD2 | CASSVRHPGLYYEQYF | TGTGCCAGTAGTGTCCGACACCCGGGACTATACTACGAGCAGTACTTC
once | TRBJ2-6 | TRBV28 | - | CASTLPNSGANVLTF | TGTGCCAGCACCCTCCCCAACTCTGGGGCCAACGTCCTGACTTTC
- | TRBJ1-1 | TRBV4-1 | - | CASSQGESWAEAFF | TGCGCCAGCAGCCAAGGGGAAAGCTGGGCGGAAGCTTTCTTT
once | TRBJ2-5 | TRBV29-1 | - | CSVVAGDPQETQYF | TGCAGCGTTGTGGCAGGGGATCCCCAAGAGACCCAGTACTTC
- | TRBJ1-6 | TRBV4-2 | TRBD1 | CASSLRTGDSPLHF | TGTGCCAGCAGCCTTAGGACAGGGGATTCACCCCTCCACTTT
- | TRBJ2-6 | TRBV6-4 | TRBD2 | CASSDSTAGGLSGANVLTF | TGTGCCAGCAGTGACTCGACGGCGGGGGGGCTTAGTGGGGCCAACGTCCTGACTTTC
once | TRBJ2-4 | TRBV5-1 | TRBD2 | CASSSTAGGKNIQYF | TGCGCCAGCAGCTCAACAGCGGGAGGCAAAAACATTCAGTACTTC